The entry below describes one T cell receptor (beta chain). Its specificity is unknown. The data belong to a study of T cell repertoires in cytomegalovirus infection. Across the study: A matching HLA type, together with CMV infection, was signaled by public TCR beta signatures. Regarding the study as a whole: The study identified carriers of CMV plus the relevant HLA from cumulative public TCR beta family frequency.

TCRdb re-called the reads with MiXCR, one entry per CDR3 protein. This sample has about 920,000 distinct CDR3 sequences, with around a third found just once. This CDR3 is built from 15 residues. Trimming stripped 6 bases from V and 5 bases from J, with 17 bases between. From germline, CDR1 is SEHNR and CDR2 FQNEAQ (reference sequence). This sample comprised cultured CD8+ T cells from PBMCs, obtained from culture after CMV antigen stimulation. The sequence derives from a human donor in good health (CMV status not recorded). Some clones in this sample may be carry-over from other donors' samples. The gene calls are TRBV7-9 and TRBJ2-1; D may be TRBD1 (5 bases). In nucleotides, the CDR3 is TGTGCCAGCAGTAGAATCAGGGTATTCGACAATGAGCAGTTCTTC. It translates to CASSRIRVFDNEQFF.